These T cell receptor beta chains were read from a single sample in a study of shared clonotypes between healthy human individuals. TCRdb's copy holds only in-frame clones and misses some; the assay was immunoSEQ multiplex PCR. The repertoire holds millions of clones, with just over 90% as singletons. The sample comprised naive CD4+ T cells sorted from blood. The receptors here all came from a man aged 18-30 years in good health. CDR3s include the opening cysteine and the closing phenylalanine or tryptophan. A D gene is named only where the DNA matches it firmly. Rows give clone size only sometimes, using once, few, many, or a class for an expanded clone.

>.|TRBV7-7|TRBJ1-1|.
CASSLERGTEAFF
TGTGCTAGCAGCTTAGAAAGGGGCACTGAAGCTTTCTTT
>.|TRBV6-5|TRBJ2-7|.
CASSKDARSYEQYF
TGTGCCAGCAGTAAGGACGCTCGCTCCTACGAGCAGTACTTC
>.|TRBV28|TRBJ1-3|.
CASSFLGGPGNTIYF
TGTGCCAGCAGTTTTCTGGGTGGGCCTGGAAACACCATATATTTT
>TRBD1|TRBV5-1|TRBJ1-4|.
CASTRGTGSYEKLFF
TGCGCCAGCACCCGGGGGACAGGGAGCTATGAAAAACTGTTTTTT
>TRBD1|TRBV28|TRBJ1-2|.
CASSPGQGVGGYTF
TGTGCCAGCAGTCCCGGACAGGGGGTCGGTGGCTACACCTTC
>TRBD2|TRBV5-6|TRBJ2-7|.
CASSTRTSGRPSEQYF
TGTGCCAGCAGCACCCGGACTAGCGGGAGACCGTCCGAGCAGTACTTC
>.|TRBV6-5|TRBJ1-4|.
CASSSGSQTNEKLFF
TGTGCCAGCAGTAGCGGGTCGCAGACTAATGAAAAACTGTTTTTT
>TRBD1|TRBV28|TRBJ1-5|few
CASSSGTGSQPQHF
TGTGCCAGCAGTTCCGGGACAGGGAGTCAGCCCCAGCATTTT
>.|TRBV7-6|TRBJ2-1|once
CASSPEQFF
TGTGCCAGCAGCCCCGAGCAGTTCTTC
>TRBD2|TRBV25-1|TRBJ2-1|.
CASSDQSGGAKNEQFF
TGTGCCAGCAGTGACCAAAGCGGGGGGGCAAAAAATGAGCAGTTCTTC
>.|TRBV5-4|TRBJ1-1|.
CASSLKGGGGGTEAFF
TGTGCCAGCAGCTTGAAGGGGGGCGGAGGGGGCACTGAAGCTTTCTTT
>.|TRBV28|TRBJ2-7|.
CASSPPTGSYEQYF
TGTGCCAGCAGCCCGCCGACAGGCTCCTACGAGCAGTACTTC
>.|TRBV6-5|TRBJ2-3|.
CASSYTARITTDTQYF
TGTGCCAGCAGTTACACCGCTAGGATCACTACAGATACGCAGTATTTT
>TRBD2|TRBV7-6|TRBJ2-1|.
CASSTSSSGEQFF
TGTGCCAGCAGCACCTCGTCTAGCGGCGAGCAGTTCTTC
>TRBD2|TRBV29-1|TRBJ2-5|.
CSVAGRGQETQYF
TGCAGCGTTGCCGGGAGGGGCCAAGAGACCCAGTACTTC
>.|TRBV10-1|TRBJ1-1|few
CASSADLNTEAFF
TGCGCCAGCAGTGCGGACCTGAACACTGAAGCTTTCTTT
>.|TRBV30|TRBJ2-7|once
CAWSYLLEQYF
TGTGCCTGGAGTTACCTCCTCGAGCAGTACTTC
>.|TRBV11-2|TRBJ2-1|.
CASSFGSPRDEQFF
TGTGCCAGCAGCTTTGGATCCCCACGGGATGAGCAGTTCTTC
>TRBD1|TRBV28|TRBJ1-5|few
CASRPDRGKHSQPQHF
TGTGCCAGCAGACCGGACAGGGGGAAACACAGTCAGCCCCAGCATTTT
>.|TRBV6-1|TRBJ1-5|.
CASSENRGNQPQHF
TGTGCCAGCAGTGAAAATAGGGGAAATCAGCCCCAGCATTTT
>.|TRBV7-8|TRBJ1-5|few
CASSRGNQPQHF
TGTGCCAGCAGCCGTGGCAATCAGCCCCAGCATTTT
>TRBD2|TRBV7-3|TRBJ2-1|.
CASSLSGTSYNEQFF
TGTGCCAGCAGCTTAAGCGGGACTAGTTACAATGAGCAGTTCTTC
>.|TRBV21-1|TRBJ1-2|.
CASSRTGGASYGYTF
TGTGCCAGCAGCAGGACAGGGGGCGCAAGCTATGGCTACACCTTC
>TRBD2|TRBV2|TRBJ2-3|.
CASRPGRPDTQYF
TGTGCCAGCAGACCCGGGAGGCCCGATACGCAGTATTTT
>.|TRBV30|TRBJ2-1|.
CAWSALGNEQFF
TGTGCCTGGAGTGCCCTAGGTAATGAGCAGTTCTTC
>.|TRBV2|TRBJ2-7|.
CASRFEGLGQYF
TGTGCCAGCAGGTTTGAAGGACTGGGGCAGTACTTC
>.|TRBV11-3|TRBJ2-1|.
CASSVNSYNEQFF
TGTGCCAGCAGCGTTAACTCCTACAATGAGCAGTTCTTC
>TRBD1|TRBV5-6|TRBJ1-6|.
CASNFRDRENSPLHF
TGTGCCAGCAACTTCCGGGACAGGGAAAATTCACCCCTCCACTTT
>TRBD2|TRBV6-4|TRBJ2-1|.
CASSGHGGGPWDEQFF
TGTGCCAGCAGTGGACATGGCGGGGGGCCTTGGGATGAGCAGTTCTTC
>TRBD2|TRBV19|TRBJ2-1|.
CASSMGGLYNEQFF
TGTGCCAGTAGTATGGGGGGACTATACAATGAGCAGTTCTTC
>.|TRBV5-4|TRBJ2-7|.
CASSLNPGDAYEQYF
TGTGCCAGCAGCTTGAATCCAGGGGATGCCTACGAGCAGTACTTC
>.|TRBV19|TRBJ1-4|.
CASSVQGSKNEKLFF
TGTGCCAGTAGTGTCCAGGGGTCGAAGAATGAAAAACTGTTTTTT
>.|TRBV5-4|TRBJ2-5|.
CASSLAPAQETQYF
TGTGCCAGCAGCTTGGCCCCTGCGCAAGAGACCCAGTACTTC